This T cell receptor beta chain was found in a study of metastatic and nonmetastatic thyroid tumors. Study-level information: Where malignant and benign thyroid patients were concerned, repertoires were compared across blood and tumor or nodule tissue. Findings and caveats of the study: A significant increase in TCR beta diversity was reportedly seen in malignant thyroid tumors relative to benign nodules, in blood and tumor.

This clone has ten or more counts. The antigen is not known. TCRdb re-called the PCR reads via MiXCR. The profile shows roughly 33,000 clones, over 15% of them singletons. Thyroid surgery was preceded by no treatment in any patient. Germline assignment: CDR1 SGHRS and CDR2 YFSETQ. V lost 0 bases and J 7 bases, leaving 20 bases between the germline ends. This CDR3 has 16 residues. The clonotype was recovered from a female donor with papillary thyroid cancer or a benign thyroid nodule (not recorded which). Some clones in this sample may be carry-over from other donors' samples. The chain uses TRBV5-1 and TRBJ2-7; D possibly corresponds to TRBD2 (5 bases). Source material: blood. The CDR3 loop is CASSLDSYPGSLEQYF. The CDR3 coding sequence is TGCGCCAGCAGCTTGGACAGCTACCCGGGGTCGTTAGAGCAGTACTTC. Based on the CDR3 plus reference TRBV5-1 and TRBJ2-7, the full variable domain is KAGVTQTPRYLIKTRGQQVTLSCSPISGHRSVSWYQQTPGQGLQFLFEYFSETQRNKGNFPGRFSGRQFSNSRSEMNVSTLELGDSALYLCASSLDSYPGSLEQYFGPGTRLTVT.